Following are 21 T cell receptor beta chains from one sample sequenced in a study of OX40 agonist ivuxolimab in advanced cancers. The method was the immunoSEQ multiplex PCR assay. TCRdb holds this immuneACCESS table with in-frame rearrangements only. Some clones are missing; in checked studies, unresolved V genes explain under half, and the rest has no known cause. The sample table shows 100,000 to 150,000 clones, and about nine tenths are seen once. Of the sample, 1.1% is held by the ten largest clones. This specimen was CD4+ or CD8+ T cells sorted from blood, taken in a trial of the OX40 agonist ivuxolimab. These receptors all stem from an adult with an advanced solid tumor such as melanoma, head and neck, liver or kidney cancer.

The chain uses TRBV28 and TRBJ1-2; 8 bases match TRBD1. The CDR3 totals 13 residues. Germline CDR1 and CDR2: MDHEN and SYDVKM. After removal of 6 bases from V and 4 bases from J, the junction contained 4 bases not matched to a gene. Written as DNA, the CDR3 is TGTGCCAGCAGCCGGACAGGGCCCTATGGCTACACCTTC. This codes for CASSRTGPYGYTF.

CDR3 DNA: TGCAGCGTTGTAGGGGCAGGGGGCGGAACTGAAGCTTTCTTT. It specifies CSVVGAGGGTEAFF. This chain joins TRBV29-1 and TRBJ1-1; TRBD1 agrees at 8 bases. The V and J ends lost 4 bases and 5 bases, in that order; junction bases with no gene match: 9. This CDR3 contains 14 residues. Germline CDR1 reads SQVTM; CDR2 reads ANQGSEA.

Only one count was recorded for this clone. The gene calls are TRBV5-6 and TRBJ2-7, with no clear D. The germline V gene encodes CDR1 SGHDT and CDR2 YYEEEE. CDR3 length equals 16 residues. V was cut by 0 bases and J by 2 bases, with 15 bases left in between. CDR3 sequence: CASSLDETGYTYEQYF. For the CDR3, the DNA is TGTGCCAGCAGCTTGGATGAGACCGGATACACCTACGAGCAGTACTTC. Using reference TRBV5-6 and TRBJ2-7 for the parts outside the CDR3, the full variable domain is DAGVTQSPTHLIKTRGQQVTLRCSPKSGHDTVSWYQQALGQGPQFIFQYYEEEERQRGNFPDRFSGHQFPNYSSELNVNALLLGDSALYLCASSLDETGYTYEQYFGPGTRLTVT.

CDR3 in DNA: TGTGCCAGCGGGATCACGAAATACAATGAGCAGTTCTTC. This sequence encodes CASGITKYNEQFF. The chain combines TRBV6-5 with TRBJ2-1; D is uncertain. CDR3 size: 13 residues. Germline loops: CDR1 MNHEY, CDR2 SVGAGI. The V and J ends lost 8 bases and 4 bases respectively, with 12 bases between them.

This clone appeared once. The rearrangement links TRBV7-2 to TRBJ1-1, with TRBD1 identical over 7 bases. V gave up 1 base and J gave up 11 bases; unmatched junction bases: 13. This CDR3 contains 15 residues. The germline V gene has CDR1 SGHTA and CDR2 FQGNSA. Written as DNA, the CDR3 is TGTGCCAGCAGCTTAGAGGCGACAGGGCCCTTCGGGGCTTTCTTT. It is translated as CASSLEATGPFGAFF.

This clone was seen just once. V and J are TRBV5-4 and TRBJ2-2; D uncertain. The germline V and J ends were trimmed by 0 bases and 3 bases, with 9 bases remaining between them. Germline V gene data show CDR1 as SGHNT and CDR2 as YYREEE (reference sequence). The CDR3 spans 15 residues. The CDR3, as DNA: TGTGCCAGCAGCTTGGGGTTTGGGGACACCGGGGAGCTGTTTTTT. Translating it yields CASSLGFGDTGELFF.

The V gene is TRBV12-5, the J gene TRBJ1-6; 9 bases are shared with TRBD1. This CDR3 comprises 14 residues. V lost 5 bases and J lost 10; bases outside the gene matches: 6. Looked up from germline, CDR1 is LGHNT and CDR2 is FRNRAP. The CDR3 nucleotides are TGTGCTAGTGGTGCGGGACAGGGCAGCTCACCCCTCCACTTT. Protein product: CASGAGQGSSPLHF.

The J gene is TRBJ2-1, the V gene TRBV5-1; D ambiguous. The CDR3 runs to 15 residues. The germline gives CDR1 SGHRS, CDR2 YFSETQ. Trimming pared 3 bases from V and 2 bases from J, leaving 12 bases between. The chain's CDR3 is CASSSVGETYNEQFF. The CDR3 region has the DNA TGCGCCAGCAGCTCAGTTGGCGAGACCTACAATGAGCAGTTCTTC. Supplemented by reference TRBV5-1 and TRBJ2-1, the full variable domain reads KAGVTQTPRYLIKTRGQQVTLSCSPISGHRSVSWYQQTPGQGLQFLFEYFSETQRNKGNFPGRFSGRQFSNSRSEMNVSTLELGDSALYLCASSSVGETYNEQFFGPGTRLTVL.

V gene TRBV6-5 combines with J gene TRBJ2-5, with TRBD1 matching over 8 bases. CDR1 is MNHEY and CDR2 is SVGAGI in the germline V gene. The CDR3 spans 15 residues. V shed 0 bases, J shed 5 bases, and the junction held 5 bases outside the gene matches. The DNA of the CDR3 is TGTGCCAGCAGTTACTCGACAGGGGAGTGGGAGACCCAGTACTTC. It yields the protein CASSYSTGEWETQYF.

V gene TRBV28 combines with J gene TRBJ2-7; a weak D match, TRBD2 (5 bases). Germline CDR1 reads MDHEN; CDR2 reads SYDVKM. Trimming stripped 3 bases from V and 5 bases from J, with 8 bases between. This CDR3 contains 12 residues. CDR3 DNA: TGTGCCAGCAGTTTTAAGAGGGACGAGCAGTACTTC. Translating gives CASSFKRDEQYF.

V gene TRBV14 combines with J gene TRBJ2-1, with D perhaps assigned TRBD1 or TRBD2 (6 bases each). Trimming took 0 bases from V and 16 from J, leaving 16 bases between them. Germline assignment: CDR1 SGHDN and CDR2 FVKESK. The CDR3 has 13 residues. The CDR3 DNA reads as TGTGCCAGCAGCCAAGACTATGCGGGACATCTATTCTTC. This encodes CASSQDYAGHLFF.

The V and J genes are TRBV5-6 and TRBJ2-5, with TRBD1 identical over 7 bases. The trim removed 0 bases at V and 3 bases at J, leaving 8 bases unmatched. The CDR3 has 16 residues. Germline lookup yields CDR1 SGHDT and CDR2 YYEEEE. CDR3 in DNA: TGTGCCAGCAGCTTGGAGGTAGACAGGGCGAAAGAGACCCAGTACTTC. Translation gives CASSLEVDRAKETQYF.

The V and J genes are TRBV28 and TRBJ2-5; D unclear. Matching the DNA end better, TRBJ2-7 makes the J call doubtful. Germline assignment: CDR1 MDHEN and CDR2 SYDVKM. The CDR3 runs 13 residues. The CDR3 here is CASSLAGRYEQYF. The CDR3 DNA sequence: TGTGCCAGCAGTTTGGCAGGACGGTACGAGCAGTACTTC.

V and J are TRBV18 and TRBJ1-5, with D possibly being TRBD1 (5 bases). V dropped 0 bases and J dropped 7 bases, with 13 bases sitting between them. Germline-derived CDR1 and CDR2 are KGHSH and LQKENI. The CDR3 runs to 15 residues. The CDR3 loop reads CASSPPGSGWQPQHF. The CDR3 DNA is TGTGCCAGCTCACCACCAGGATCAGGGTGGCAGCCCCAGCATTTT.

The V and J genes are TRBV28 and TRBJ2-1; D not resolved. Germline V gives CDR1 MDHEN, CDR2 SYDVKM. V was shortened by 2 bases and J by 3 bases, with 2 bases between the two germline ends. This CDR3 has 12 residues. The CDR3 sequence is CASSLNYNEQFF. For the CDR3, the DNA is TGTGCCAGCAGTTTAAACTACAATGAGCAGTTCTTC.

The chain links TRBV10-3 to TRBJ1-1; no firm D call. CDR3 length: 14 amino acids. The V gene's germline CDR1 is ENHRY and CDR2 SYGVKD. Trimming removed 8 bases from V and 3 bases from J, with 16 bases in between. The chain's CDR3 is CAILRLLGDTEAFF. DNA of the CDR3: TGTGCCATCCTGAGACTGCTTGGGGACACTGAAGCTTTCTTT.

V usage is TRBV5-1 and J usage is TRBJ1-1; a possible D gene is TRBD1 (6 bases). V lost 4 bases and J 1 base, leaving 14 bases between the germline ends. Germline CDR1 is SGHRS and CDR2 is YFSETQ. The CDR3 has 15 residues. The DNA of the CDR3 is TGCGCCAGCAGCCCCCAGGGGCAGGGGAACACTGAAGCTTTCTTT. Amino acids: CASSPQGQGNTEAFF.

In its sample, this clone was seen once. J is TRBJ2-1 and V is TRBV19; TRBD1 might be the D (6 bases). CDR1 is LNHDA, CDR2 SQIVND, per germline (reference sequence). The V end was cut by 5 bases, the J end by 8 bases, with 13 bases between. CDR3 length: 13 amino acids. The CDR3 is CASSPGTIYEQFF. As DNA, the CDR3 is TGTGCCAGTAGTCCCGGGACAATTTATGAGCAGTTCTTC.

This chain joins TRBV19 and TRBJ2-1; 12 nucleotides align to TRBD2. The CDR3 is 15 amino acids. The germline V gene has CDR1 LNHDA and CDR2 SQIVND (reference sequence). V trimming: 5 bases; J trimming: 5 bases; junction bases outside the gene matches: 4. The CDR3 bases are TGTGCCAGTAGTCCGACTAGCGGGAGCCACAATGAGCAGTTCTTC. Translation gives CASSPTSGSHNEQFF.

The V gene is TRBV19, the J gene TRBJ2-7; perhaps TRBD2 as D (7 bases). The ends were cut back, 10 bases at V and 6 bases at J, with 13 bases in the middle. The germline CDR1 and CDR2 sequences are LNHDA and SQIVND (reference sequence). The CDR3 runs 11 residues. The chain's CDR3 is CATPGGREQYF. DNA of the CDR3: TGTGCCACCCCCGGGGGGCGCGAGCAGTACTTC.

This sequence joins TRBV4-2 and TRBJ1-1, with 7 bases identical to TRBD1. From germline, CDR1 is LGHNA and CDR2 YNFKEQ. This CDR3 comprises 14 residues. J lost 1 base, V lost 5 bases, and 4 bases had no gene match. The chain's CDR3 is CASSGRQGNTEAFF. The CDR3 nucleotides are TGTGCCAGCAGCGGCCGACAGGGGAACACTGAAGCTTTCTTT.